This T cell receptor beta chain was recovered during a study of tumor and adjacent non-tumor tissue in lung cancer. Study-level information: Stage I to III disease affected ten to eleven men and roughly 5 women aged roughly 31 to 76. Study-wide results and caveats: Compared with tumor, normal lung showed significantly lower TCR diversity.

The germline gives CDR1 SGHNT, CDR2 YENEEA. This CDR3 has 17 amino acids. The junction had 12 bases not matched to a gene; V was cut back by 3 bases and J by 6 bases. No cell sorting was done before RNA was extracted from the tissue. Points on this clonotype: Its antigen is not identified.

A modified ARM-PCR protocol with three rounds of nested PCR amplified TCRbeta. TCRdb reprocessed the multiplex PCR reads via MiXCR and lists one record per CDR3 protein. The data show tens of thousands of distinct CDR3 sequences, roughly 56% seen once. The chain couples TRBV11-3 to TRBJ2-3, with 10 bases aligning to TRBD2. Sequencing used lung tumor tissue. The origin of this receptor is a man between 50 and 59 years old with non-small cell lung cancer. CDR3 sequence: CASSFGTAGGPSDTQYF. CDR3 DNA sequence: TGTGCCAGCAGCTTTGGAACAGCGGGAGGGCCGTCGGATACGCAGTATTTT.